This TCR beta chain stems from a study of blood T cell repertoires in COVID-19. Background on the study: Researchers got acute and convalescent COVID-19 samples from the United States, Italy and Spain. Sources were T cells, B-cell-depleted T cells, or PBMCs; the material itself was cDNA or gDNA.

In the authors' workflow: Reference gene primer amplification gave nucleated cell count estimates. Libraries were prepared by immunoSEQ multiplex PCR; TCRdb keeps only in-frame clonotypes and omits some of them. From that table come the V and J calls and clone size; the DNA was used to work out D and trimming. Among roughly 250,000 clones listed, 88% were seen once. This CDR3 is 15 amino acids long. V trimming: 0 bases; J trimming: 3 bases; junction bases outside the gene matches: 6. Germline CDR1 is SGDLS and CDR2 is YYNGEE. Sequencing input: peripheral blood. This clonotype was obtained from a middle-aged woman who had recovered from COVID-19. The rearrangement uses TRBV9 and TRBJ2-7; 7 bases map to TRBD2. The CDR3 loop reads CASSVGASGGYEQYF. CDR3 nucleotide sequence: TGTGCCAGCAGCGTAGGGGCTAGCGGAGGCTACGAGCAGTACTTC.